This T cell receptor (beta chain) was sequenced for a study of Graves' ophthalmopathy and Graves' hyperthyroidism. Study outcomes and limitations: Blood also held most thyroid clonotypes expanded above 0.001 frequency.

Note on this clonotype: Its antigen is still unknown.

RNA served as the template for amplifying TCR beta CDR3 regions. The first round was an RT-PCR with HTBI primers, and the second round was a multiplex PCR. One entry per CDR3 protein results from TCRdb running MiXCR on the multiplex PCR reads. The table shows about 420,000 distinct CDR3 sequences, with more than 20% occurring only once. CDR3 length: 16 residues. Germline V gene lookup returns CDR1 MNHEY and CDR2 SMNVEV (reference sequence). J was trimmed by 6 bases and V by 3 bases; bases with no gene match: 6. The TCR was taken from a woman aged 18-29 years with stable Graves' hyperthyroidism. The sequenced sample consisted of peripheral blood. The rearrangement links TRBV27 to TRBJ2-2; 11 nucleotides line up with TRBD1. The CDR3 sequence is CASSFLGQGAPGELFF. The CDR3 nucleotides are TGTGCCAGCAGTTTCCTTGGACAGGGGGCGCCCGGGGAGCTGTTTTTT.